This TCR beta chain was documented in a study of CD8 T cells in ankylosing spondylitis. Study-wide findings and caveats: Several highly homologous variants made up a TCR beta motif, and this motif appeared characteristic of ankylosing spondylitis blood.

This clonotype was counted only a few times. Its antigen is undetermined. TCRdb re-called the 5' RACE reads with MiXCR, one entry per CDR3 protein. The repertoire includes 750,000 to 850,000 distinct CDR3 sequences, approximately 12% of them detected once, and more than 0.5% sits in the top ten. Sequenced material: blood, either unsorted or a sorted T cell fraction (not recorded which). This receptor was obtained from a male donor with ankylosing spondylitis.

CDR3 amino acids: CASSQDEGTGNTIYF. CDR3 in DNA: TGCGCCAGCAGCCAAGATGAGGGCACTGGAAACACCATATATTTT. The J gene is TRBJ1-3, the V gene TRBV4-3; D uncertain. Germline V gives CDR1 LGHNA, CDR2 YSLEER. The CDR3 loop spans 15 amino acids. V shed 0 bases and J shed 2 bases, with 8 bases lying between them.